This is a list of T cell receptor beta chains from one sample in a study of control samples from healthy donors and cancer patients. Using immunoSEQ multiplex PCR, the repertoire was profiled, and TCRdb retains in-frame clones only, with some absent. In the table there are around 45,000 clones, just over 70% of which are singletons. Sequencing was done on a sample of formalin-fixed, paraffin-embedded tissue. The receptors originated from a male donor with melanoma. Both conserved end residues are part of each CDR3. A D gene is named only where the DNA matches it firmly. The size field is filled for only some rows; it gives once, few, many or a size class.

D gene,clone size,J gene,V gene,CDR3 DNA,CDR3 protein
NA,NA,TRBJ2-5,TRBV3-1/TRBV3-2,TGTGCCAGCAGCCATCCCACGGGGATTCGGGCCCAGTACTTC,CASSHPTGIRAQYF
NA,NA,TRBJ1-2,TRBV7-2,TGTGCCAGCAGCTTAAGGGGGGGTGGCGGAGGCTACACCTTC,CASSLRGGGGGYTF
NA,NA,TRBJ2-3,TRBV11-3,TGTGCCAGCAGCGTCCGGGACTTCTCAGATACGCAGTATTTT,CASSVRDFSDTQYF
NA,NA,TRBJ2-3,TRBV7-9,TGTGCCAGCAGCTTAGCTTCTAGCGCCCTCACAGATACGCAGTATTTT,CASSLASSALTDTQYF
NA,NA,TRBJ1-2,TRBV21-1,TGTGCCAGCAATCATCGCGTCTATGGCTACACCTTC,CASNHRVYGYTF
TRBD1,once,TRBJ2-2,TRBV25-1,TGTGCCAGCAGTGAATACCCGGGACAGGGGGACACCGGGGAGCTGTTTTTT,CASSEYPGQGDTGELFF
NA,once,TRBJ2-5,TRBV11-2,TGTGCCAGCAGCTTTAGAGGTCTACAAGAGACCCAGTACTTC,CASSFRGLQETQYF
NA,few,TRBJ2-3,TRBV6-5,TGTGCCAGCAGTTTGAGTCGAGATACGCAGTATTTT,CASSLSRDTQYF
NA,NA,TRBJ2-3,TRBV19,TGTGCCAGTAGTATGCGGTTCACAGATACGCAGTATTTT,CASSMRFTDTQYF
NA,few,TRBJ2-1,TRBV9,TGTGCCAGCAGCGTAGCTGAGCGGCGGGAGCAGTTCTTC,CASSVAERREQFF
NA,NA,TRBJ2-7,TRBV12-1,TGTGCCAGCACCCTTGCTCGGACTAGCGGCCCCCCTGGGGAGCAGTACTTC,CASTLARTSGPPGEQYF
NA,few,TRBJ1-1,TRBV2,TGTGCCAGCAGGTACGACGGAGAAGCTTTCTTT,CASRYDGEAFF
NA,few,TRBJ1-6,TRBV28,TGTGCCTTCTCTGGCTATAATTCACCCCTCCACTTT,CAFSGYNSPLHF
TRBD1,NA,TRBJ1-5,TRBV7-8,TGTGCCAGCAGCATACTGACAGGGCAATATAGCAATCAGCCCCAGCATTTT,CASSILTGQYSNQPQHF
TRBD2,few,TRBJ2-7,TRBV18,TGTGCCAGCTCACCAGGACTAGAGAAGGAGCAGTACTTC,CASSPGLEKEQYF
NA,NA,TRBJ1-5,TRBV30,TGTGCCTGGAGTGACTCCGGGCGGCCGGGAAATCAGCCCCAGCATTTT,CAWSDSGRPGNQPQHF
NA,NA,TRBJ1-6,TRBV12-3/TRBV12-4,TGTGCCAGCAGGCAGGGGCCAAATTCACCCCTCCACTTT,CASRQGPNSPLHF
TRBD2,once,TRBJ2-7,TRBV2,TGTGCCAGCAGTTTAACGACTAGCGGGATGGGGGAGCAGTACTTC,CASSLTTSGMGEQYF
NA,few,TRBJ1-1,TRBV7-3,TGTGCCAGCAGCCCAAGGGGGGGGCGAGAAGCTTTCTTT,CASSPRGGREAFF
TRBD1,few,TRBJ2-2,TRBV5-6,TGTGCCAGCACCCTCAACACTTACAGGGGGCGCGGGAACACCGGGGAGCTGTTTTTT,CASTLNTYRGRGNTGELFF
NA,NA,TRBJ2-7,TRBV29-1,TGCAGCGTTGAAGGACGGAGGAATAGCGACGAGCAGTACTTC,CSVEGRRNSDEQYF
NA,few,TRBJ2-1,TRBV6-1,TGTGCCAGCAGTGAATCGGCGGGACCAAGTTTGGGGAATGAGCAGTTCTTC,CASSESAGPSLGNEQFF
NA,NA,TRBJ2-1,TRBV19,TGTGCCAGTAGTAGGGAGGGACAGCGAAATTACAATGAGCAGTTCTTC,CASSREGQRNYNEQFF
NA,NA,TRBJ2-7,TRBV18,TGTGCCAGCTCACCAACGAGACTCTCCGTGGACGAGCAGTACTTC,CASSPTRLSVDEQYF
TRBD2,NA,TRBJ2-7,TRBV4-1,TGCGCCAGCAGCCAGATCGGACTAGCGGGAGCCTACGAGCAGTACTTC,CASSQIGLAGAYEQYF
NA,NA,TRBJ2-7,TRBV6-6,TGTGCCAGCACCGAGGGTTCGTCCTACGAGCAGTACTTC,CASTEGSSYEQYF